Presented here are 28 T cell receptor beta chains from one specimen sequenced in a study of blood T cell repertoires in COVID-19. Only in-frame clones appear in the TCRdb table, and some are missing; sequencing was by immunoSEQ multiplex PCR. The sample yields fewer than 500,000 clones, around nine tenths seen once. Sequencing was carried out using peripheral blood. The receptor set was obtained from a man younger than 35 with COVID-19, enrolled during active disease.

V gene TRBV12-3 or TRBV12-4 combines with J gene TRBJ1-2; D gene unclear. V lost 0 bases, J lost 4 bases, and 6 bases lay in between. The length of the CDR3 is 13 residues. CDR3 nucleotides: TGTGCCAGCAGTTTAGCGGCCAGCTATGGCTACACCTTC. It translates to CASSLAASYGYTF.

J is TRBJ2-3 and V is TRBV11-2; 13 positions match TRBD2. With 3 bases clipped from V and 3 bases from J, the junction kept 6 bases outside the gene matches. This CDR3 region has 17 residues. Germline values: CDR1 SGHAT, CDR2 FQNNGV. CDR3 DNA: TGTGCCAGCAGCTTTACTAGCGGGGGGGGGTGGACAGATACGCAGTATTTT. Its protein product is CASSFTSGGGWTDTQYF. Full variable domain (outside the CDR3, taken from reference TRBV11-2 and TRBJ2-3): EAGVAQSPRYKIIEKRQSVAFWCNPISGHATLYWYQQILGQGPKLLIQFQNNGVVDDSQLPKDRFSAERLKGVDSTLKIQPAKLEDSAVYLCASSFTSGGGWTDTQYFGPGTRLTVL.

The chain is built from TRBV5-6 and TRBJ2-7; the match to TRBD2 covers 12 bases. The germline CDR1 and CDR2 sequences are SGHDT and YYEEEE. This CDR3 comprises 15 residues. V was clipped by 3 bases and J by 2 bases; unmatched bases: 3. The CDR3: CASSSGLAGTYEQYF. The CDR3 region has the DNA TGTGCCAGCAGCTCGGGACTAGCGGGCACCTACGAGCAGTACTTC.

This chain links TRBV5-6 with TRBJ2-7; 10 nucleotides line up with TRBD1. The germline V gene has CDR1 SGHDT and CDR2 YYEEEE. This CDR3 has 14 residues. With 5 bases clipped from V and 4 bases from J, the junction kept 6 bases outside the gene matches. CDR3 in DNA: TGTGCCAGCAGTTCGGGACAGGGGTTGTACGAGCAGTACTTC. Its protein product is CASSSGQGLYEQYF.

The CDR3 DNA sequence: TGTGCCAGCAGGACGGGCAGGGGGAGCTCCTATAATTCACCCCTCCACTTT. Protein: CASRTGRGSSYNSPLHF. The rearrangement uses TRBV2 and TRBJ1-6, with 7 positions matching TRBD1. Trimming took 6 bases from V and 0 from J; bases not matched to a gene: 8. Germline V gene data show CDR1 as SNHLY and CDR2 as FYNNEI. The CDR3 extends over 17 amino acids.

DNA for the CDR3: TGTGCCAGCAGCTTAGACCCATTAGCCGGCGAGACCCAGTACTTC. Translating gives CASSLDPLAGETQYF. The chain couples TRBV7-6 to TRBJ2-5; D gene ambiguous. The CDR3 is made up of 15 amino acids. Per the germline V gene, CDR1 is SGHVS and CDR2 is FNYEAQ. V was clipped by 1 base and J by 5 bases, with 14 bases between them.

The V and J genes are TRBV11-3 and TRBJ2-2; TRBD1 matches at 8 bases. V lost 5 bases, J lost 7 bases, and 15 bases stayed unmatched. This CDR3 has 17 residues. Germline CDR1 and CDR2: SGHNT and YENEEA. The DNA of the CDR3 is TGTGCCAGCAGCCCGAGAGGACAGGGAGAATTTAACGGGGAGCTGTTTTTT. Its translation is CASSPRGQGEFNGELFF.

The genes are TRBV6-9 and TRBJ2-3; D unclear. V shed 2 bases and J shed 6 bases, with 12 bases lying between them. CDR1 and CDR2 (germline): MNHGY, SVAAGI. This CDR3 is 14 amino acids long. The CDR3 spells CASSYEAKLDTQYF. The CDR3 nucleotides read TGTGCCAGCAGTTATGAGGCTAAGCTCGATACGCAGTATTTT.

V gene TRBV6-5 combines with J gene TRBJ1-5, with TRBD1 matching over 7 bases. Per the germline V gene, CDR1 is MNHEY and CDR2 is SVGAGI. Unmatched junction bases numbered 12, after V lost 6 bases and J lost 7 bases. This CDR3 region has 15 residues. DNA for the CDR3: TGTGCCAGCAGCCCGATGACAGGGAATGTGCAGCCCCAGCATTTT. It yields the protein CASSPMTGNVQPQHF.

The chain carries TRBV6-5 and TRBJ1-4; 7 nucleotides align to TRBD1. CDR3 length: 14 residues. Trimming took 3 bases from V and 8 from J; bases not matched to a gene: 6. The V gene's germline CDR1 is MNHEY and CDR2 SVGAGI. The CDR3 sequence: CASSYSQGGEKLFF. In DNA, the CDR3 is TGTGCCAGCAGTTATAGCCAGGGGGGCGAAAAACTGTTTTTT.

The J gene is TRBJ1-5, the V gene TRBV19, with 9 bases identical to TRBD1. Looked up from germline, CDR1 is LNHDA and CDR2 is SQIVND (reference sequence). This CDR3 comprises 13 residues. Trimming took 5 bases from V and 9 from J; bases not matched to a gene: 5. The CDR3, as DNA: TGTGCCAGTAGTCGGGACAGGGACTGGCCCCAGCATTTT. As protein: CASSRDRDWPQHF.

The chain is built from TRBV2 and TRBJ2-5, with a weak D call TRBD1 (5 bases). The CDR3 runs to 14 residues. Per germline, CDR1 SNHLY and CDR2 FYNNEI. Trimming removed 5 bases at V and 1 base at J, with 11 bases between. The chain's CDR3 is CASSPGLIQETQYF. CDR3 coding DNA: TGTGCCAGCAGTCCAGGGTTGATCCAAGAGACCCAGTACTTC.

This clone came up once. The chain joins TRBV9 to TRBJ1-6, with a possible D match to TRBD1 (6 bases). The CDR3 spans 15 residues. With 3 bases removed from V and 4 bases from J, the gap between germline ends came to 11 bases. Germline lookup yields CDR1 SGDLS and CDR2 YYNGEE. In nucleotides, the CDR3 is TGTGCCAGCAGCGCGACAGGCAATTATAATTCACCCCTCCACTTT. Residues: CASSATGNYNSPLHF.

This clone showed up just once. The chain recombines TRBV29-1 with TRBJ1-2; TRBD1 is a possible D gene (5 bases). Per germline, CDR1 SQVTM and CDR2 ANQGSEA. This CDR3 is 15 amino acids long. V lost 0 bases and J lost 6, with 17 bases in between. CDR3 residues: CSVEDGSGQENGYTF. CDR3 DNA: TGCAGCGTTGAAGATGGTTCAGGGCAAGAGAATGGCTACACCTTC.

The rearrangement joins TRBV18 to TRBJ1-4; a possible D gene is TRBD1 (6 bases). Germline assignment: CDR1 KGHSH and CDR2 LQKENI. Trimming cost V 1 base and J 12 bases, with 21 bases left between them. CDR3 length equals 16 residues. DNA of the CDR3: TGTGCCAGCTCACCACAAACTGCACAGGGTTATTCGGAACTGTTTTTT. This codes for CASSPQTAQGYSELFF.

The chain has TRBV15 and TRBJ2-7, with D hard to call. This CDR3 region has 14 residues. The V gene lost 0 bases and the J gene lost 6 bases, with 12 bases spanning the gap. Looked up from germline, CDR1 is LNHNV and CDR2 is YYDKDF (reference sequence). The CDR3 sequence is CATSRDQQAREQYF. CDR3 in DNA: TGTGCCACCAGCAGAGATCAGCAGGCGCGCGAGCAGTACTTC.

CDR3 loop: CASMDRGVTEAFF. As DNA, the CDR3 is TGTGCCAGCATGGACAGGGGAGTCACTGAAGCTTTCTTT. The gene calls are TRBV25-1 and TRBJ1-1; TRBD1 aligns across 9 bases. Unmatched junction bases numbered 4, after V lost 7 bases and J lost 4 bases. The germline V gene has CDR1 MGHDK and CDR2 SYGVNS. The CDR3 length is 13 residues.

CDR3 sequence (DNA): TGTGCCAGCAGCCCAATCGTCAGGGGCAGGCTGGGGGGCTACACCTTC. Its protein is CASSPIVRGRLGGYTF. The rearrangement joins TRBV9 to TRBJ1-2; weak D call: TRBD1 (6 bases). Germline CDR1 and CDR2: SGDLS and YYNGEE. The ends were cut back, 4 bases at V and 8 bases at J, with 24 bases in the middle. The CDR3 has 16 residues.

This rearrangement joins TRBV4-2 to TRBJ1-2; D possibly corresponds to TRBD1 (5 bases). V lost 0 bases to trimming and J lost 4 bases, with 12 bases between them. There are 15 residues in the CDR3. Germline loops: CDR1 LGHNA, CDR2 YNFKEQ. DNA for the CDR3: TGTGCCAGCAGCCAAGATACGGGGGTTCGCTATGGCTACACCTTC. Translated, it gives CASSQDTGVRYGYTF.

The chain links TRBV5-1 to TRBJ2-5, with a weak D call TRBD2 (5 bases). The CDR3 has 13 residues. V dropped 0 bases and J dropped 4 bases, with 7 bases sitting between them. Germline values: CDR1 SGHRS, CDR2 YFSETQ. The CDR3 reads CASSLVRGETQYF. The CDR3 coding sequence is TGCGCCAGCAGCTTGGTCCGGGGAGAGACCCAGTACTTC. Full variable domain (missing parts from reference TRBV5-1 and TRBJ2-5): KAGVTQTPRYLIKTRGQQVTLSCSPISGHRSVSWYQQTPGQGLQFLFEYFSETQRNKGNFPGRFSGRQFSNSRSEMNVSTLELGDSALYLCASSLVRGETQYFGPGTRLLVL.

V and J are TRBV2 and TRBJ2-7, with 12 bases fitting TRBD1. V was pared by 7 bases and J by 6 bases, with 4 bases of the junction left unmatched. In germline, CDR1 is SNHLY, CDR2 FYNNEI. This CDR3 has 13 amino acids. CDR3 coding DNA: TGTGCCAGCATGAGGGGACAGGGGGCCGAGCAGTACTTC. Translation: CASMRGQGAEQYF.

This clone was found a few times. The V and J genes are TRBV7-9 and TRBJ1-4; D uncertain. V lost 8 bases, J lost 7 bases, and 17 bases lay in between. Germline lookup yields CDR1 SEHNR and CDR2 FQNEAQ (reference sequence). There are 14 residues in the CDR3. CDR3 in DNA: TGTGCCAGCTCCTCGACCCTAGAGGGTGAAAAACTGTTTTTT. As protein: CASSSTLEGEKLFF. The variable domain in full, completed from reference TRBV7-9 and TRBJ1-4, reads DTGVSQNPRHKITKRGQNVTFRCDPISEHNRLYWYRQTLGQGPEFLTYFQNEAQLEKSRLLSDRFSAERPKGSFSTLEIQRTEQGDSAMYLCASSSTLEGEKLFFGSGTQLSVL.

This chain connects TRBV19 to TRBJ2-5; weak D call: TRBD2 (7 bases). This CDR3 has 15 amino acids. The V gene's germline CDR1 is LNHDA and CDR2 SQIVND (reference sequence). Trimming shortened V by 1 base and J by 4 bases, and 13 bases separated the two germline ends. In DNA form, the CDR3 reads TGTGCCAGTAGTATAGGGGGGGGGCAGTCAGAGACCCAGTACTTC. The encoded protein is CASSIGGGQSETQYF.

This chain uses TRBV11-2 with TRBJ2-7; 10 nucleotides match TRBD1. The V gene's germline CDR1 is SGHAT and CDR2 FQNNGV. V trimming: 3 bases; J trimming: 3 bases; junction bases outside the gene matches: 5. There are 15 residues in the CDR3. CDR3 in DNA: TGTGCCAGCAGCTTTGGAGGGACAGGGGACTACGAGCAGTACTTC. Translating it yields CASSFGGTGDYEQYF.

Turning to this clone: Other DNA sequences in the same sample also yield this CDR3. The rearrangement links TRBV27 to TRBJ2-3; no definite D call. This CDR3 is 12 amino acids long. Germline CDR1 MNHEY, CDR2 SMNVEV (reference sequence). V was shortened by 1 base and J by 6 bases, with 5 bases between the two germline ends. CDR3 sequence reads: CASSLFGDTQYF. The CDR3 DNA reads as TGTGCCAGCAGTTTATTCGGGGATACGCAGTATTTT.

This clone came up once. The V and J genes are TRBV18 and TRBJ1-2, with D possibly matching TRBD1 (5 bases). CDR3 length: 17 amino acids. Trimming left V 0 bases short and J 1 base short, with 15 bases between. The germline gives CDR1 KGHSH, CDR2 LQKENI. The CDR3 loop reads CASSPPWAGPVNYGYTF. Written as DNA, the CDR3 is TGTGCCAGCTCACCACCGTGGGCAGGGCCCGTTAACTATGGCTACACCTTC.

The V call is TRBV6-5, the J call TRBJ2-2; 8 bases fit TRBD1. Unmatched junction bases numbered 5, after V lost 7 bases and J lost 1 base. Germline V lookup: CDR1 MNHEY, CDR2 SVGAGI. The CDR3 runs to 15 residues. The CDR3 sequence: CASTLGQGNTGELFF. CDR3 bases: TGTGCCAGCACCCTCGGACAGGGGAACACCGGGGAGCTGTTTTTT.

V usage is TRBV14 and J usage is TRBJ2-7; the D gene is possibly TRBD1 (5 bases). The CDR3 contains 14 residues. The V and J ends lost 3 bases and 3 bases respectively, with 12 bases between them. Germline CDR1 SGHDN, CDR2 FVKESK. The CDR3 spells CASSQGRGFYEQYF. In nucleotides, the CDR3 is TGTGCCAGCAGCCAGGGTAGGGGATTCTACGAGCAGTACTTC.